This T cell receptor beta chain was sequenced in a study of blood T cell repertoires in COVID-19. Study-level information: From the United States, Italy and Spain came samples of acute and convalescent COVID-19. The cDNA or gDNA used as material had been derived from T cells, B-cell-depleted T cells, or PBMCs.

In the study's own analysis: Reference gene primer amplification gave nucleated cell count estimates. Measured with immunoSEQ multiplex PCR; TCRdb has only the in-frame clones, and not every one. V and J calls and clone size are those listed in that table; D and trimming were worked out from the DNA. The sample has roughly 150,000 clones, 80% to 90% seen once; the top ten hold just over 9.5%. The V and J ends lost 6 bases and 4 bases, in that order; junction bases with no gene match: 4. The CDR3 runs 12 residues. Germline CDR1 SQVTM, CDR2 ANQGSEA. V is TRBV29-1 and J is TRBJ2-5; TRBD1 aligns across 8 bases. Material: peripheral blood. The receptor was derived from a woman aged 50 to 60 with acute or convalescent COVID-19. The CDR3 nucleotides are TGCAGCGTCGCAGGGGGCGGAGAGACCCAGTACTTC. Its protein is CSVAGGGETQYF.